This T cell receptor beta chain was profiled in a study of blood T cell repertoires in COVID-19. Across the whole study: Whether acute or convalescent, the COVID-19 samples came from the United States, Italy and Spain. In each case, the material was cDNA or gDNA derived from T cells, B-cell-depleted T cells, or PBMCs.

Per the germline V gene, CDR1 is SGHDT and CDR2 is YYEEEE. V was clipped by 0 bases and J by 1 base, with 10 bases between them. The CDR3 spans 15 residues. Donors in Cohort 3 counted as recovered after two negative PCRs, clearance, or symptom resolution. Authors' data handling: Quantification of nucleated cells was approximated via reference gene primer amplification. TCRdb's copy holds only in-frame clones and misses some; the assay was immunoSEQ multiplex PCR. The V and J calls and clone size are taken from that table; D and trimming were inferred from the DNA. The sample lists about 270,000 clones, 85% to 90% occurring once.

The sample was PBMCs or T cells enriched from blood (not recorded which). This TCR came from a young man who had recovered from COVID-19. The J gene is TRBJ1-2, the V gene TRBV5-6; D gene ambiguous. The CDR3 reads CASSLVEGFNYGYTF. Here the CDR3 DNA reads TGTGCCAGCAGCTTGGTTGAGGGCTTTAACTATGGCTACACCTTC.